Many counts were recorded for the clone carrying this TCR beta chain. No antigen is known for it. The entry originates in a study of response to subunit inactivated influenza vaccine. Each CDR3 protein gets one entry after TCRdb re-called the RT-PCR reads with MiXCR. This table holds over 800,000 distinct CDR3 sequences, 21% found once. The V gene lost 4 bases and the J gene lost 3 bases, with 9 bases spanning the gap. This CDR3 is 13 amino acids long. CDR1 is SEHNR and CDR2 is FQNEAQ in the germline V gene (reference sequence). Study outcomes and limitations: The study's authors posited that every seasonal influenza vaccination enlists few new T cells.

Sequences were derived from PBMCs from blood, sampled roughly 5 days after vaccination. This chain links TRBV7-9 with TRBJ1-1; D ambiguous. This clonotype was obtained from a middle-aged man who received an inactivated influenza vaccine. The CDR3 reads CASSSQGYTEAFF. CDR3 nucleotide sequence: TGTGCCAGCAGCTCGCAAGGGTACACTGAAGCTTTCTTT.